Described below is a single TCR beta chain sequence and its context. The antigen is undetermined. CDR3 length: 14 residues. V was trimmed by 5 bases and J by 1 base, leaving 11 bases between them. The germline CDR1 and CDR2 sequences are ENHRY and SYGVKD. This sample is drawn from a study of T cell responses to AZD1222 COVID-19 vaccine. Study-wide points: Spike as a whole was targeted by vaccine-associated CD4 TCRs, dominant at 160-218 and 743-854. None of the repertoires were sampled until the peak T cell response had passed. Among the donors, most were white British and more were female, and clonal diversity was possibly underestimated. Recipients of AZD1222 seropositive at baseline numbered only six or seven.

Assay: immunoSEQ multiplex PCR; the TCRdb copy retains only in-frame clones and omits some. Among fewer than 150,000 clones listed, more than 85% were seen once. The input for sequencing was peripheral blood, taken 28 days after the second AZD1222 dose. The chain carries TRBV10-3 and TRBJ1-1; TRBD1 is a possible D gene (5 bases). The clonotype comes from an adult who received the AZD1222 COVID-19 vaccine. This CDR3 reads CAISRQRGNTEAFF. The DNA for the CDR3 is TGTGCCATCAGTAGACAGCGAGGGAACACTGAAGCTTTCTTT.